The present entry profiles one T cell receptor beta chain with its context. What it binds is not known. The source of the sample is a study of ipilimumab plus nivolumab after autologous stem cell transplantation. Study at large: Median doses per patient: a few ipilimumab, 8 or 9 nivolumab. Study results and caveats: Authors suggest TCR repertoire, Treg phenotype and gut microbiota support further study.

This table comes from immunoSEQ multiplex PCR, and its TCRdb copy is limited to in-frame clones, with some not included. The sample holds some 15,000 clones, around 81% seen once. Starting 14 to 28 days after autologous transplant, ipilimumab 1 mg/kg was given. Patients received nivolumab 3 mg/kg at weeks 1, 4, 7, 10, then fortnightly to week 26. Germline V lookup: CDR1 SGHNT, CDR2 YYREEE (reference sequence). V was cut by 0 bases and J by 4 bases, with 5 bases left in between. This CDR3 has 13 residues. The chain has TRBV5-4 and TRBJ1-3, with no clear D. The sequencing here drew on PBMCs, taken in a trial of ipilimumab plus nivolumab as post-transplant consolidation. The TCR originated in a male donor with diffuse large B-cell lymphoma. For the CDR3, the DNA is TGTGCCAGCAGCTTGGATTCGGGAAACACCATATATTTT. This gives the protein CASSLDSGNTIYF.